The rows below give T cell receptor beta chains drawn from one sample of a study of blood T cell repertoires in COVID-19. Method: immunoSEQ multiplex PCR; TCRdb's copy keeps in-frame clones and lacks some. The data contain about 130,000 clones, approximately 81% of them singletons. What was sequenced was peripheral blood. These receptors originate from a man of 80 years or more with COVID-19, enrolled during active disease. Each CDR3 is given with its conserved first and last residue. D genes are given only for firm matches. Clone size is given for some rows only: seen once, a few or many times, or a class if the clone is expanded.

TRBJ2-1 | TRBV28 | - | TRBD2 | CASSPGLAFNEQFF | TGTGCCAGCAGCCCGGGACTAGCGTTCAATGAGCAGTTCTTC
TRBJ1-3 | TRBV5-6 | once | TRBD1 | CASSPRTGGDTIYF | TGTGCCAGCAGCCCCCGGACAGGGGGTGACACCATATATTTT
TRBJ2-1 | TRBV4-2 | - | TRBD2 | CASSQDSSGTYNEQFF | TGTGCCAGCAGCCAAGATTCTAGCGGAACCTACAATGAGCAGTTCTTC
TRBJ2-1 | TRBV28 | - | TRBD2 | CASSSSPLGTSGSYNEQFF | TGTGCCAGCAGTTCTTCACCCCTCGGGACTAGCGGGAGTTACAATGAGCAGTTCTTC
TRBJ1-2 | TRBV29-1 | - | - | CSVEEWQGTYGYTF | TGCAGCGTTGAAGAATGGCAGGGGACCTATGGCTACACCTTC
TRBJ2-7 | TRBV2 | once | TRBD1 | CASSGGQTYEQYF | TGTGCCAGCAGTGGGGGACAGACCTACGAGCAGTACTTC
TRBJ2-1 | TRBV27 | - | TRBD2 | CASQGLAGVNEQFF | TGTGCCAGCCAGGGACTAGCGGGGGTCAATGAGCAGTTCTTC
TRBJ2-1 | TRBV7-2 | - | TRBD2 | CASSLDRLAVTEQFF | TGTGCCAGCAGCTTAGATCGACTAGCGGTTACTGAGCAGTTCTTC
TRBJ1-6 | TRBV4-3 | - | - | CASSQSVWSDSPLHF | TGCGCCAGCAGCCAGTCGGTGTGGAGTGATTCACCCCTCCACTTT
TRBJ1-2 | TRBV9 | - | - | CASSLDPGGTYGYTF | TGTGCCAGCAGCCTAGACCCAGGAGGGACCTATGGCTACACCTTC
TRBJ2-7 | TRBV14 | - | TRBD1 | CASSHVSGTGSYEQYF | TGTGCCAGCAGCCACGTATCCGGGACAGGGAGCTACGAGCAGTACTTC
TRBJ2-7 | TRBV3-1/TRBV3-2 | - | TRBD2 | CASSQAGMAGGYYEQYF | TGTGCCAGCAGCCAAGCCGGAATGGCGGGAGGCTACTACGAGCAGTACTTC
TRBJ1-3 | TRBV5-1 | - | - | CASSSPSGDGPGNTIYF | TGCGCCAGCAGCTCCCCATCGGGGGATGGGCCTGGAAACACCATATATTTT
TRBJ2-7 | TRBV11-2 | - | TRBD1 | CASSLEPGGGYEQYF | TGTGCCAGCAGCTTAGAACCAGGGGGCGGCTACGAGCAGTACTTC
TRBJ2-7 | TRBV21-1 | - | - | CASSKESRQGFYEQYF | TGTGCCAGCAGCAAAGAATCAAGGCAGGGCTTCTACGAGCAGTACTTC
TRBJ2-3 | TRBV2 | - | TRBD2 | CASSEGSGANTDTQYF | TGTGCCAGCAGTGAAGGTAGCGGGGCGAACACAGATACGCAGTATTTT
TRBJ1-1 | TRBV7-9 | - | - | CASSLDVRGVEAFF | TGTGCCAGCAGCTTAGACGTGCGGGGGGTTGAAGCTTTCTTT
TRBJ1-1 | TRBV5-1 | - | - | CASSFVGDTEAFF | TGCGCCAGCAGCTTCGTCGGGGACACTGAAGCTTTCTTT
TRBJ2-3 | TRBV2 | - | TRBD1 | CASSGGQGALDTQYF | TGTGCCAGCAGTGGTGGACAGGGCGCTCTAGATACGCAGTATTTT
TRBJ1-1 | TRBV5-6 | - | - | CASSLNPTVNTEAFF | TGTGCCAGCAGCCTTAACCCGACAGTAAACACTGAAGCTTTCTTT
TRBJ1-3 | TRBV18 | - | TRBD1 | CASSEGQAGNTIYF | TGTGCCAGCTCAGAGGGACAGGCTGGAAACACCATATATTTT
TRBJ1-2 | TRBV2 | - | - | CASSESRANYGYTF | TGTGCCAGCAGTGAGTCTCGTGCGAACTATGGCTACACCTTC
TRBJ1-3 | TRBV3-1/TRBV3-2 | - | - | CASSSATSGNTIYF | TGTGCCAGCAGTTCAGCGACCTCTGGAAACACCATATATTTT
TRBJ2-1 | TRBV5-1 | - | TRBD2 | CASSPSGSSYNEQFF | TGCGCCAGCAGCCCTAGCGGGAGCTCCTACAATGAGCAGTTCTTC
TRBJ2-1 | TRBV12-5 | - | TRBD2 | CASGLILGLASDEQFF | TGTGCTAGTGGTTTGATTCTGGGACTAGCTAGCGATGAGCAGTTCTTC
TRBJ1-5 | TRBV6-5 | - | - | CASSGPADSNQPQHF | TGTGCCAGCAGCGGCCCCGCGGATAGCAATCAGCCCCAGCATTTT
TRBJ1-4 | TRBV5-4 | few | TRBD1 | CASSAPGQGGEKLFF | TGTGCCAGCAGCGCCCCGGGACAGGGAGGAGAAAAACTGTTTTTT
TRBJ2-7 | TRBV6-6 | - | TRBD2 | CASRGGRGNEQYF | TGTGCCAGCAGGGGCGGGAGAGGGAACGAGCAGTACTTC
TRBJ2-7 | TRBV2 | - | - | CASKKGDLGEQYF | TGTGCCAGCAAAAAGGGGGATCTGGGCGAGCAGTACTTC
TRBJ1-2 | TRBV28 | - | - | CASSPDSQYGYTF | TGTGCCAGCAGTCCCGATAGCCAGTATGGCTACACCTTC
TRBJ2-1 | TRBV10-3 | - | TRBD2 | CAISAGLAGVNEQFF | TGTGCCATCAGTGCCGGACTAGCGGGAGTGAATGAGCAGTTCTTC
TRBJ2-5 | TRBV28 | - | - | CASSGSTGMQTQYF | TGTGCCAGCAGTGGGAGTACGGGGATGCAGACCCAGTACTTC
TRBJ2-1 | TRBV5-4 | - | TRBD2 | CASSLGGPGGLNEQFF | TGTGCCAGCAGCTTGGGGGGACCGGGAGGACTCAATGAGCAGTTCTTC
TRBJ2-3 | TRBV7-2 | - | TRBD2 | CASSQSGTSDTQYF | TGTGCCAGCAGCCAGTCCGGGACTAGTGATACGCAGTATTTT
TRBJ2-2 | TRBV5-6 | - | TRBD2 | CASSGGLAGNTGELFF | TGTGCCAGCAGCGGGGGACTAGCGGGAAACACCGGGGAGCTGTTTTTT
TRBJ1-6 | TRBV18 | - | TRBD1 | CASSQSDRGSPLHF | TGTGCCAGCTCACAATCCGACAGGGGCTCACCCCTCCACTTT
TRBJ2-3 | TRBV3-1/TRBV3-2 | - | TRBD1 | CASSSRGDRGGTDTQYF | TGTGCCAGCAGCTCCCGGGGCGACAGGGGGGGCACAGATACGCAGTATTTT
TRBJ2-7 | TRBV27 | once | TRBD2 | CASSLKALAAFSYEQYF | TGTGCCAGCAGTTTAAAGGCACTAGCGGCTTTTTCCTACGAGCAGTACTTC
TRBJ2-7 | TRBV4-1 | - | TRBD2 | CASSQGLAGAPYEQYF | TGCGCCAGCAGCCAAGGGCTAGCGGGAGCGCCCTACGAGCAGTACTTC
TRBJ2-3 | TRBV28 | - | TRBD2 | CASSPGAAGLADTQYF | TGTGCCAGCAGTCCCGGGGCAGCGGGGTTGGCAGATACGCAGTATTTT
TRBJ2-7 | TRBV28 | - | - | CASSYDRAGTLEQYF | TGTGCCAGCAGCTACGACAGGGCAGGGACTCTGGAGCAGTACTTC
TRBJ2-7 | TRBV28 | - | TRBD1 | CATIRDRQYF | TGTGCCACAATCCGGGACAGGCAGTACTTC
TRBJ2-5 | TRBV7-9 | - | - | CASSWGERKQETQYF | TGTGCCAGCAGTTGGGGGGAAAGAAAGCAAGAGACCCAGTACTTC
TRBJ1-2 | TRBV5-4 | - | TRBD1 | CASSLALNTDRNGYTF | TGTGCCAGCAGCTTGGCCCTCAATACGGACAGGAATGGCTACACCTTC
TRBJ1-5 | TRBV6-5 | - | - | CASRHDSLSNQPQHF | TGTGCCAGCAGGCACGACAGTTTGAGCAATCAGCCCCAGCATTTT
TRBJ1-1 | TRBV5-6 | few | TRBD1 | CASSSATGGRTEAFF | TGTGCCAGCAGCTCCGCGACAGGGGGAAGAACTGAAGCTTTCTTT
TRBJ1-1 | TRBV5-1 | few | - | CASSLQGSSLTEAFF | TGCGCCAGCAGCTTGCAGGGAAGTTCCCTCACTGAAGCTTTCTTT
TRBJ1-5 | TRBV2 | few | - | CASLGELRQPQHF | TGTGCCAGCCTCGGGGAGCTAAGACAGCCCCAGCATTTT
TRBJ2-5 | TRBV13 | - | TRBD1 | CASSPGTGAVTQYF | TGTGCCAGCAGCCCCGGGACAGGGGCCGTGACCCAGTACTTC
TRBJ1-1 | TRBV2 | - | TRBD1 | CASGGQGNTEAFF | TGTGCCAGCGGGGGACAGGGGAACACTGAAGCTTTCTTT
TRBJ1-5 | TRBV3-1/TRBV3-2 | - | - | CASSPSGGNQPQHF | TGTGCCAGCAGCCCGTCGGGAGGTAATCAGCCCCAGCATTTT